These T cell receptor beta chains were read from a single sample in a study of CD8 T cells in ankylosing spondylitis. A single record per CDR3 protein comes from TCRdb applying MiXCR to the 5' RACE reads. The data show 250,000 to 300,000 distinct CDR3 sequences, about 19% seen once. The sequencing input was blood, either unsorted or a sorted T cell fraction (not recorded which). The receptors come from a male donor with ankylosing spondylitis or in good health (not recorded which). Both conserved end residues are part of each CDR3. A D gene is named only where the DNA matches it firmly. Only part of the rows carry a size: once, few, many, or a class if the clone is expanded.

>.|TRBJ1-6|few|TRBV12-3/TRBV12-4
TGTGCCAGCACAACCCGCGGACCCCTCCACTTT
CASTTRGPLHF
>TRBD1|TRBJ1-4|.|TRBV30
TGTGCCTGGAGTCCAGGGGGGCGCTTGGATCTACTGTTTTTT
CAWSPGGRLDLLFF
>.|TRBJ2-5|many|TRBV6-1
TGTGCCAGCAGTACAAAGACAGGAACCAACCCGTACTTC
CASSTKTGTNPYF
>.|TRBJ1-4|many|TRBV20-1
TGCAGTGCTAGGGGCACAACTAATGAAAAACTGTTTTTT
CSARGTTNEKLFF
>TRBD2|TRBJ2-3|many|TRBV20-1
TGCAGTGCTGGATCCCTAACTAGCGGGGGGAGCACAGATACGCAGTATTTT
CSAGSLTSGGSTDTQYF
>.|TRBJ2-1|.|TRBV7-9
TGTGCCAGCAGCTTCAACCAGGCCTACAATGAGCAGTTCTTC
CASSFNQAYNEQFF
>.|TRBJ2-2|.|TRBV9
TGTGCCAGCAGCGCACAGGCGTCCGGGGAGCTGTTTTTT
CASSAQASGELFF
>.|TRBJ2-2|few|TRBV5-1
TGCGCCAGCAGCTTGGTGCCCCAGGTCACCGGGGAGCTGTTTTTT
CASSLVPQVTGELFF
>.|TRBJ2-5|many|TRBV7-2
TGTGCCAGCAGCATTAGGGATCCCGGTAGAGAGACCCAGTACTTC
CASSIRDPGRETQYF
>.|TRBJ1-2|.|TRBV27
TGTGTCAGCAGTTTAAAGGGGGGGAACTATGGCTACACCTTC
CVSSLKGGNYGYTF